The 12 T cell receptor beta chains listed next were all sequenced from one sample in a study of cytomegalovirus exposure and HLA in healthy donors. Primers: 60 Vbeta forward and 13 Jbeta reverse. Clones were sequenced by immunoSEQ multiplex PCR, and TCRdb holds only the in-frame ones, with some missing. Here the sample spans 200,000 or so clones, over 75% being singletons. The sequenced sample consisted of PBMCs. These receptor sequences come from a man aged 35 to 55 in good health and CMV-seropositive.

This clone has a handful of counts. This chain uses TRBV2 with TRBJ2-7, with D perhaps matching TRBD2 (6 bases). V gave up 7 bases and J gave up 4 bases, with 11 bases separating them. This CDR3 contains 12 residues. The germline CDR1 and CDR2 sequences are SNHLY and FYNNEI. CDR3 residues: CASMGRGYEQYF. In DNA form, the CDR3 reads TGTGCCAGCATGGGTCGGGGGTACGAGCAGTACTTC.

This clone has just a few counts. The chain links TRBV28 to TRBJ1-5; weak D call: TRBD1 (5 bases). Trimming stripped 6 bases from V and 4 bases from J, with 19 bases between. The CDR3 is 16 amino acids. Per germline, CDR1 MDHEN and CDR2 SYDVKM. In DNA form, the CDR3 reads TGTGCCAGCAGCCCAAGAGCAGGGCTGGGGAATCAGCCCCAGCATTTT. This translates into CASSPRAGLGNQPQHF.

This clone was observed a single time. The chain carries TRBV4-3 and TRBJ1-1, with D unclear. V lost 0 bases and J 1 base, leaving 9 bases between the germline ends. The CDR3 consists of 15 residues. The germline gives CDR1 LGHNA, CDR2 YSLEER. The CDR3 region is CASSQDRSENTEAFF. The CDR3 DNA reads as TGCGCCAGCAGCCAAGACAGGTCGGAGAACACTGAAGCTTTCTTT.

The chain recombines TRBV4-3 with TRBJ1-3, with D unresolved. The CDR3 has 16 amino acids. Germline V gene data show CDR1 as LGHNA and CDR2 as YSLEER. Trimming left V 4 bases short and J 0 bases short, with 13 bases between. CDR3 DNA: TGCGCCAGCAGCCCCCTGGCGGTTACCTCTGGAAACACCATATATTTT. Protein sequence: CASSPLAVTSGNTIYF.

The rearrangement links TRBV7-8 to TRBJ1-1, with 8 bases matching TRBD1. Trimming cost V 3 bases and J 11 bases; bases outside gene matches: 14. The length of the CDR3 is 15 residues. The V gene's germline CDR1 is SGHVS and CDR2 FQNEAQ. The CDR3, as DNA: TGTGCCAGCAGCTTGGGACAGGCCGACTCACGAGGGGCTTTCTTT. Translation: CASSLGQADSRGAFF.

This chain connects TRBV19 to TRBJ1-2; D not resolved. The CDR3 has 17 amino acids. Germline V CDR1 and CDR2: LNHDA, SQIVND (reference sequence). Between the trimmed V and J ends, which lost 3 bases and 6 bases, there was a span of 23 bases. The CDR3 protein is CASSIRRRGSIVDGYTF. DNA for the CDR3: TGTGCCAGTAGTATTAGGAGGAGAGGATCGATAGTTGATGGCTACACCTTC. Using reference TRBV19 and TRBJ1-2 for the parts outside the CDR3, the full variable domain is DGGITQSPKYLFRKEGQNVTLSCEQNLNHDAMYWYRQDPGQGLRLIYYSQIVNDFQKGDIAEGYSVSREKKESFPLTVTSAQKNPTAFYLCASSIRRRGSIVDGYTFGSGTRLTVV.

This chain joins TRBV29-1 and TRBJ2-5; maybe TRBD2 (5 bases). CDR1 and CDR2 (germline): SQVTM, ANQGSEA. CDR3 length: 13 residues. Trimming took off 3 bases at V and 5 bases at J, with 13 bases between the two ends. The CDR3 DNA is TGCAGCGTTGATCGGGCAGGCGGGGAGACCCAGTACTTC. Translated: CSVDRAGGETQYF.

The chain employs TRBV20-1 and TRBJ1-1; D is undetermined. The V end was cut by 3 bases, the J end by 8 bases, with 10 bases between. CDR1 and CDR2 (germline): DFQATT, SNEGSKA (reference sequence). The CDR3 is made up of 11 amino acids. This CDR3 reads CSARKNREAFF. Written as DNA, the CDR3 is TGCAGTGCTAGGAAGAACAGAGAAGCTTTCTTT.

The genes are TRBV2 and TRBJ1-1; TRBD1 matches at 7 bases. The CDR3 has 13 residues. The junction had 3 bases not matched to a gene; V was cut back by 8 bases and J by 0 bases. Looked up from germline, CDR1 is SNHLY and CDR2 is FYNNEI. CDR3 region: CASLQGMNTEAFF. The CDR3 DNA follows: TGTGCCAGCTTACAGGGGATGAACACTGAAGCTTTCTTT.

The V call is TRBV12-2, the J call TRBJ1-6; TRBD1 was called by the table and not checked on the DNA. TRBV12-2 is annotated as a pseudogene. The CDR3 sequence is 15 residues long. For the CDR3, the DNA is TGTGCAAGTCGCTTAACAGGGGGATATAATTCACCCCTCCACTTT. Translation: CASRLTGGYNSPLHF.

V is TRBV7-2 and J is TRBJ2-5, with TRBD2 matching 9 bases. The CDR3 extends over 17 amino acids. Trimming cost V 4 bases and J 0 bases; bases outside gene matches: 9. Germline V lookup: CDR1 SGHTA, CDR2 FQGNSA. The CDR3 reads CASSSSPLAGNQETQYF. The CDR3 bases are TGTGCCAGCAGCTCAAGTCCCCTAGCGGGGAACCAAGAGACCCAGTACTTC.

V is TRBV30 and J is TRBJ2-2, with TRBD1 identical over 7 bases. J was trimmed by 4 bases and V by 4 bases; bases with no gene match: 6. Germline V lookup: CDR1 GTSNPN, CDR2 SVGIG (reference sequence). There are 14 residues in the CDR3. The CDR3 here is CAWKKTGPTGELFF. In DNA, the CDR3 is TGTGCCTGGAAGAAGACAGGGCCCACCGGGGAGCTGTTTTTT.